The next 15 T cell receptor beta chains were all read from a single sample in a study of blood T cell repertoires in COVID-19. Measured with immunoSEQ multiplex PCR; TCRdb has only the in-frame clones, and not every one. Among around 440,000 clones listed, approximately 88% were seen once. The sequencing input was peripheral blood. Receptor source: a woman aged 45-65 years with COVID-19, enrolled during active disease.

The V and J genes are TRBV29-1 and TRBJ2-1; tentatively, D is TRBD2 (5 bases). Trimming left V 6 bases short and J 10 bases short, with 19 bases between. The CDR3 runs to 13 residues. In germline, CDR1 is SQVTM, CDR2 ANQGSEA. CDR3 in amino acids: CSVTTTPSREQFF. CDR3 in DNA: TGCAGCGTGACTACGACCCCCTCCCGGGAGCAGTTCTTC.

The chain combines TRBV10-3 with TRBJ1-4, with D unresolved. V dropped 5 bases and J dropped 7 bases, with 17 bases sitting between them. CDR1 is ENHRY, CDR2 SYGVKD, per germline. CDR3 length equals 15 residues. The CDR3 sequence is CAISTALDEVEKLFF. CDR3 nucleotide sequence: TGTGCCATCAGTACAGCCTTGGATGAAGTTGAAAAACTGTTTTTT.

The chain joins TRBV11-2 to TRBJ2-2; TRBD2 is a possible D gene (5 bases). Germline V gene data show CDR1 as SGHAT and CDR2 as FQNNGV. V was cut by 6 bases and J by 4 bases, with 12 bases left in between. The CDR3 spans 14 residues. This CDR3 reads CASRLLRGTGELFF. CDR3 in DNA: TGTGCCAGCAGACTATTACGGGGCACCGGGGAGCTGTTTTTT.

V and J are TRBV9 and TRBJ2-2; D uncertain. The CDR3 is 13 amino acids. From germline, CDR1 is SGDLS and CDR2 YYNGEE. V lost 4 bases and J lost 4, with 8 bases in between. The CDR3 is CASSLFVTGELFF. CDR3 nucleotides: TGTGCCAGCAGCCTATTCGTCACCGGGGAGCTGTTTTTT.

This chain links TRBV5-4 with TRBJ2-3; TRBD2 matches 11 bases. There are 16 residues in the CDR3. CDR1 is SGHNT, CDR2 YYREEE, per germline (reference sequence). The V and J ends lost 4 bases and 3 bases, in that order; junction bases with no gene match: 7. The CDR3 spells CASSPRTSGGTDTQYF. CDR3 bases: TGTGCCAGCAGCCCTCGCACTAGCGGGGGTACAGATACGCAGTATTTT.

The V call is TRBV27, the J call TRBJ1-2; 8 bases are shared with TRBD1. The CDR3 is 16 residues long. Trimming cost V 3 bases and J 2 bases; bases outside gene matches: 8. From germline, CDR1 is MNHEY and CDR2 SMNVEV (reference sequence). CDR3 nucleotides: TGTGCCAGCAGTTTTCATGGACAGGGCCCGAACTATGGCTACACCTTC. Protein product: CASSFHGQGPNYGYTF.

The chain employs TRBV28 and TRBJ1-3; D uncertain. The CDR3 contains 16 residues. CDR1 MDHEN and CDR2 SYDVKM come from the germline V gene. Trimming removed 2 bases at V and 2 bases at J, with 13 bases between. This chain's CDR3 is CASSLGIGEAGNTIYF. CDR3 nucleotide sequence: TGTGCCAGCAGTTTAGGTATCGGGGAGGCTGGAAACACCATATATTTT.

This rearrangement joins TRBV5-1 to TRBJ1-5; D may be TRBD1 (6 bases). Germline values: CDR1 SGHRS, CDR2 YFSETQ. The CDR3 extends over 14 amino acids. The ends were cut back, 0 bases at V and 4 bases at J, with 8 bases in the middle. CDR3 protein: CASSLGGLNQPQHF. Written as DNA, the CDR3 is TGCGCCAGCAGCTTGGGGGGGCTGAATCAGCCCCAGCATTTT.

V usage is TRBV30 and J usage is TRBJ2-7; TRBD1 agrees at 9 bases. The CDR3 is 13 amino acids. Germline lookup yields CDR1 GTSNPN and CDR2 SVGIG (reference sequence). The V segment lost 4 bases and the J segment 4 bases; nucleotides outside the gene matches: 5. The CDR3 here is CAWTSGTGYEQYF. CDR3 DNA: TGTGCCTGGACGAGCGGGACAGGGTACGAGCAGTACTTC.

This clone was picked up a small number of times. The gene calls are TRBV2 and TRBJ2-4; tentatively, D is TRBD1 (6 bases). Looked up from germline, CDR1 is SNHLY and CDR2 is FYNNEI. This CDR3 region has 14 residues. V dropped 6 bases and J dropped 4 bases, with 13 bases sitting between them. CDR3 amino acids: CASRRVDSKNIQYF. CDR3 DNA: TGTGCCAGCAGGAGGGTGGACAGTAAAAACATTCAGTACTTC.

In its sample, this clone was seen once. The genes are TRBV5-1 and TRBJ1-1; a possible D gene is TRBD1 (5 bases). The V gene's germline CDR1 is SGHRS and CDR2 YFSETQ. The CDR3 length is 15 residues. Between the trimmed V and J ends, which lost 3 bases and 1 base, there was a span of 13 bases. CDR3 DNA sequence: TGCGCCAGCAGCTGGGGGAGCGGGAGGAACACTGAAGCTTTCTTT. This codes for CASSWGSGRNTEAFF.

The chain links TRBV30 to TRBJ1-2; D not certain. The germline gives CDR1 GTSNPN, CDR2 SVGIG (reference sequence). The CDR3 totals 14 residues. The V gene lost 1 base and the J gene lost 4 bases, with 13 bases spanning the gap. The DNA for the CDR3 is TGTGCCTGGAGTGGGGCAGCTACTTCCTATGGCTACACCTTC. This encodes CAWSGAATSYGYTF.

V gene TRBV4-2 combines with J gene TRBJ1-4, with D unresolved. Trimming shortened V by 4 bases and J by 4 bases, and 16 bases separated the two germline ends. The CDR3 length is 16 residues. Per germline, CDR1 LGHNA and CDR2 YNFKEQ. This CDR3 is CASSRFLEAINEKLFF. As DNA, the CDR3 is TGTGCCAGCAGCCGTTTTCTTGAAGCCATTAATGAAAAACTGTTTTTT.

The chain carries TRBV5-1 and TRBJ1-1; perhaps TRBD1 as D (5 bases). CDR3 length: 13 amino acids. Looked up from germline, CDR1 is SGHRS and CDR2 is YFSETQ. Trimming took off 5 bases at V and 5 bases at J, with 13 bases between the two ends. Here the CDR3 reads CASSRQGGTEAFF. CDR3 nucleotide sequence: TGCGCCAGCAGTCGGCAGGGAGGAACTGAAGCTTTCTTT.

This clone was observed many times. The genes are TRBV6-1 and TRBJ1-6; D is unclear. Trimming left V 2 bases short and J 10 bases short, with 9 bases between. The CDR3 sequence is 13 residues long. Germline V gene lookup returns CDR1 MNHNS and CDR2 SASEGT. DNA for the CDR3: TGTGCCAGCAGTGAACAGGTGTCGTCACCCCTCCACTTT. Amino acid sequence: CASSEQVSSPLHF.